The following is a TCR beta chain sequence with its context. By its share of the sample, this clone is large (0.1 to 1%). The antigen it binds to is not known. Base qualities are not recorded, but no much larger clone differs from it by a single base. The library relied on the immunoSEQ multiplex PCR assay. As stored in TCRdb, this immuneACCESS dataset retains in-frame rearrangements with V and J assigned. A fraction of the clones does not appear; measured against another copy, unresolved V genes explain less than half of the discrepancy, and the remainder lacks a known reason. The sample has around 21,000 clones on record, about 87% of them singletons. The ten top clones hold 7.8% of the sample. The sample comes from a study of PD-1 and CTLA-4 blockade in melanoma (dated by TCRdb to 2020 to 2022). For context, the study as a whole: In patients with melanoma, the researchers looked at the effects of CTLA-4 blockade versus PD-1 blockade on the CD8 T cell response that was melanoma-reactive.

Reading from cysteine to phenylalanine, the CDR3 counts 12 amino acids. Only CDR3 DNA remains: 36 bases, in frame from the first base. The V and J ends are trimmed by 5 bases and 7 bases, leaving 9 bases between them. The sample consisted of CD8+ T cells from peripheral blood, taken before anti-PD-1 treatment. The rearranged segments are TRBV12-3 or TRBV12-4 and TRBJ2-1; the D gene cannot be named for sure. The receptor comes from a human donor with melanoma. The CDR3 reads CASSGDVNEQFF. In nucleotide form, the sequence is TGTGCCAGCAGTGGGGATGTGAATGAGCAGTTCTTC.